The clone carrying this TCR beta chain was found a few times. Its antigen remains unknown. TCRdb analysed the reads with MiXCR anew, one entry per CDR3 protein. There are 200,000 or so distinct CDR3 sequences in the sample; 35% to 40% occur only once, and approximately 60% lies in the top ten. Germline V gene data show CDR1 as LNHDA and CDR2 as SQIVND (reference sequence). Trimming took 0 bases from V and 4 from J, leaving 13 bases between them. The CDR3 has 16 residues. This sample was included in a study of T cell repertoires in cytomegalovirus infection. Study-wide background: Indicated by public TCR beta signatures were CMV infection and matching HLA type. Overall study findings and caveats: Predominance within the ex vivo response was attributable to HLA-C-restricted CMV-specific TCR beta clonotypes.

The V call is TRBV19, the J call TRBJ2-1; D is unclear. The sequenced sample was CD8+ T cells from cultured PBMCs, obtained from culture after CMV antigen stimulation. This clonotype was obtained from a human donor in good health (CMV status not recorded). Some clones in this sample may be carry-over from other donors' samples. CDR3 residues: CASSIDDAALYNEQFF. As DNA, the CDR3 is TGTGCCAGTAGTATAGATGACGCCGCCCTTTACAATGAGCAGTTCTTC.